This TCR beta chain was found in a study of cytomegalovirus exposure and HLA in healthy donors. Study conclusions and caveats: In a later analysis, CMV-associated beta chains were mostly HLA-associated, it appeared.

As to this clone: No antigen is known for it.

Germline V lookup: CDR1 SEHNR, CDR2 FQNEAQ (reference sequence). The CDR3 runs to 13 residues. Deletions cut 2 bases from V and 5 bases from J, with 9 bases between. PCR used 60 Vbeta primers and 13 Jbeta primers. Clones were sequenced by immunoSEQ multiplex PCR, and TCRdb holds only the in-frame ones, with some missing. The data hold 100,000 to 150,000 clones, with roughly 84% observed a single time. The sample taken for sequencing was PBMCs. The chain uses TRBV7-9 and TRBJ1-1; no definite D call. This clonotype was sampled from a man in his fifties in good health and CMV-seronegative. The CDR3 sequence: CASSLPLGTEAFF. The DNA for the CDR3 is TGTGCCAGCAGCTTACCTCTCGGGACTGAAGCTTTCTTT.